The clone carrying this T cell receptor (beta chain) was counted between two and nine times. Its antigen is unidentified. They built TCR cDNA with 5'RACE template switching, a step that put in a universal primer site and UMIs. A single record per CDR3 protein comes from TCRdb applying MiXCR to the 5' RACE reads. The repertoire holds approximately 170,000 distinct CDR3 sequences, with roughly 9.6% as singletons. The data belong to a study of T cells after yellow fever vaccination. Study background: Each low-cell-number fraction was prepared by means of SMART-Seq v4 Ultra Low Input. Study results and caveats: Primary-vaccination clones mostly resurfaced post-booster (less than 98% CD4, about 87% CD8). The secondary response was weaker, and its peak arrived faster, on day 5 versus 15.

V trimming: 1 base; J trimming: 9 bases; junction bases outside the gene matches: 3. The CDR3 is 13 amino acids. Per the germline V gene, CDR1 is MNHNS and CDR2 is SASEGT. The sequencing here drew on CD8+ T cells sorted from PBMCs, taken 15 days after the yellow fever booster vaccination. This clonotype originated in a man between 18 and 29 years old who received the YFV17D yellow fever vaccine. The V gene is TRBV6-1, the J gene TRBJ2-1; 7 bases are a match to TRBD2. The CDR3 nucleotides read TGTGCCAGCAGTGAAGTCGGGAGGCGTGAGCAGTTCTTC. Translation gives CASSEVGRREQFF.